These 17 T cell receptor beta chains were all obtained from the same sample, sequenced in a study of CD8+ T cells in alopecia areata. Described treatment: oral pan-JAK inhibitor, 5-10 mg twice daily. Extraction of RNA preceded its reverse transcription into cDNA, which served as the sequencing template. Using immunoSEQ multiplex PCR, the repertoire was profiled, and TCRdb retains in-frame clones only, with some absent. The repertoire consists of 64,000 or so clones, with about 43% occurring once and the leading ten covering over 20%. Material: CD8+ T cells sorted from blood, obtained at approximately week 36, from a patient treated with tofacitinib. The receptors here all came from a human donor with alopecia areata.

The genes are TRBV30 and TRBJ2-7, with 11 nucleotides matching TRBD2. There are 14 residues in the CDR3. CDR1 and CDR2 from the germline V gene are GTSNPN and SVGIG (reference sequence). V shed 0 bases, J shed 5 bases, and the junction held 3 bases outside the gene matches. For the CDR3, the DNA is TGTGCCTGGAGTGTGCAACTAGCGGGAGACGAGCAGTACTTC. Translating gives CAWSVQLAGDEQYF.

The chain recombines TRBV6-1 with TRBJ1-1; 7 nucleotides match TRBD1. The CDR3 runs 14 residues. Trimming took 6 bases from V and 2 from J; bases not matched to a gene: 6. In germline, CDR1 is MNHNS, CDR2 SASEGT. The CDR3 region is CASSENRGNTEAFF. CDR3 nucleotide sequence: TGTGCCAGCAGCGAGAACAGGGGAAACACTGAAGCTTTCTTT.

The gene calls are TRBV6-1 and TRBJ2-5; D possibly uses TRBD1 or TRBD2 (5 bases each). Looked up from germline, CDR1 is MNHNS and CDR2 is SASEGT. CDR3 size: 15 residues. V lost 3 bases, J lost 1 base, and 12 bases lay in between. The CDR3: CASSEFRDLQETQYF. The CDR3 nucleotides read TGTGCCAGCAGTGAGTTCCGGGACCTCCAAGAGACCCAGTACTTC.

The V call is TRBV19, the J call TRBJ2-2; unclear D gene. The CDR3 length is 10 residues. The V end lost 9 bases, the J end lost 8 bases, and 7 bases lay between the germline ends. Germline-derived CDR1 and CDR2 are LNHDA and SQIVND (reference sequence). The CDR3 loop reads CASSRGELFF. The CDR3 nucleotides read TGTGCCAGCAGCCGGGGGGAGCTGTTTTTT. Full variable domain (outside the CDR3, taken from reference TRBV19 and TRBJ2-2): DGGITQSPKYLFRKEGQNVTLSCEQNLNHDAMYWYRQDPGQGLRLIYYSQIVNDFQKGDIAEGYSVSREKKESFPLTVTSAQKNPTAFYLCASSRGELFFGEGSRLTVL.

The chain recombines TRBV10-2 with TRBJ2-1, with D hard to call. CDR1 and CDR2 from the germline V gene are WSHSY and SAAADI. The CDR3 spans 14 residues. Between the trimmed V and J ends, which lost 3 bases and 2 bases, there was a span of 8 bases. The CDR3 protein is CASSELPPYNEQFF. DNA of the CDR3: TGCGCCAGCAGTGAATTACCACCCTACAATGAGCAGTTCTTC.

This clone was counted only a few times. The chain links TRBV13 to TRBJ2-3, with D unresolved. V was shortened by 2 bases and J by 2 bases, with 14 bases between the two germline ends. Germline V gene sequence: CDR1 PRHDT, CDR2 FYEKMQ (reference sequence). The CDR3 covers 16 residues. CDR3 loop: CASSLRASRNTDTQYF. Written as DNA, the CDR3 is TGTGCCAGCAGCTTACGGGCATCCCGAAACACAGATACGCAGTATTTT.

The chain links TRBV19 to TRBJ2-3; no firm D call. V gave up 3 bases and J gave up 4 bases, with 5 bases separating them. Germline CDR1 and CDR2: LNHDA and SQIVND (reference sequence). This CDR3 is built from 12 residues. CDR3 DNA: TGTGCCAGTAGTATTGCTTCAGATACGCAGTATTTT. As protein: CASSIASDTQYF.

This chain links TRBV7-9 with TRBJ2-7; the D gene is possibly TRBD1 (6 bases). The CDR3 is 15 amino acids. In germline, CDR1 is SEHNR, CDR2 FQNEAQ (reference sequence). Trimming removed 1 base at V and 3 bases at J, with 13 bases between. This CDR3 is CASSLGAGDFYEQYF. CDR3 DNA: TGTGCCAGCAGCTTAGGGGCAGGGGATTTCTACGAGCAGTACTTC. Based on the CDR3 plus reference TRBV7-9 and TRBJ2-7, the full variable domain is DTGVSQNPRHKITKRGQNVTFRCDPISEHNRLYWYRQTLGQGPEFLTYFQNEAQLEKSRLLSDRFSAERPKGSFSTLEIQRTEQGDSAMYLCASSLGAGDFYEQYFGPGTRLTVT.

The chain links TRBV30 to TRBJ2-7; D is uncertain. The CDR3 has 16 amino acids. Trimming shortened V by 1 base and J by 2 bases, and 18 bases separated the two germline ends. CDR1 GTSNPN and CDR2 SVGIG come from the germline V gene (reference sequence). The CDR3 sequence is CAWSDPPRTFTYEQYF. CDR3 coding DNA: TGTGCCTGGAGTGACCCCCCGCGTACATTCACCTACGAGCAGTACTTC.

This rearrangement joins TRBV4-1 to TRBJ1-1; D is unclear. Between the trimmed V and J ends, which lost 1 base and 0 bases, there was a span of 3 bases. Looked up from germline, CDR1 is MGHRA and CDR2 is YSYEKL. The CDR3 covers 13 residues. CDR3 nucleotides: TGCGCCAGCAGCCAAGTGGTGAACACTGAAGCTTTCTTT. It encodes CASSQVVNTEAFF.

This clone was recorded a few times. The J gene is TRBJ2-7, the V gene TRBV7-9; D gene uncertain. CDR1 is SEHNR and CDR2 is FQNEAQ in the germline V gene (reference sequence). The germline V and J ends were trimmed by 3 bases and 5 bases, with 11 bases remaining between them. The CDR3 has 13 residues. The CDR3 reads CASSFPGIDEQYF. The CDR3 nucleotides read TGTGCCAGCAGCTTTCCGGGTATCGACGAGCAGTACTTC.

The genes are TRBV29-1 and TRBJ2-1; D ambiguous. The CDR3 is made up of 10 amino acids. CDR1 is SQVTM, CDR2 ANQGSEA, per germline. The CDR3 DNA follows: TGCAGTCATAGTTTCAATGAGCAGTTCTTC. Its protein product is CSHSFNEQFF.

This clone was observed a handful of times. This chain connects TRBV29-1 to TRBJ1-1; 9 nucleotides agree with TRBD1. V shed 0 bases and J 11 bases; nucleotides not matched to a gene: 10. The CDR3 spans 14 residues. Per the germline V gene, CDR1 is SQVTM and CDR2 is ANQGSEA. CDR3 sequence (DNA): TGCAGCGTTGAAGATCTTGGGACAGGGATCGCGGCTTTCTTT. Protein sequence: CSVEDLGTGIAAFF.

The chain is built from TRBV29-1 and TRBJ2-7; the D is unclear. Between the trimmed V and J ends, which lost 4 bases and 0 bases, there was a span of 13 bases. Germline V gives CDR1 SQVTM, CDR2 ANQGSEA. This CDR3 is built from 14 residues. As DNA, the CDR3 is TGCAGCGTTGGAGTCGCTACTCACTCCTACGAGCAGTACTTC. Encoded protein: CSVGVATHSYEQYF.

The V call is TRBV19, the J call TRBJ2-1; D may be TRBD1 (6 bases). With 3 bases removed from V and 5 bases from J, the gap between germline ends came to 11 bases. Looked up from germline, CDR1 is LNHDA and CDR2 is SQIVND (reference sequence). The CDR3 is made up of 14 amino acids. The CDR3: CASSMSGVHNEQFF. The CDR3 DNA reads TGTGCCAGTAGTATGTCAGGGGTCCACAATGAGCAGTTCTTC.

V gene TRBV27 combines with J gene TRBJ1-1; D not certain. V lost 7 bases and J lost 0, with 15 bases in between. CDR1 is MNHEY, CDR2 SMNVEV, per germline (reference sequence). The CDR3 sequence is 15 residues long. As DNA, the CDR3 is TGTGCCAGCAACAAATGGTCGGGGATGAACACTGAAGCTTTCTTT. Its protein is CASNKWSGMNTEAFF.

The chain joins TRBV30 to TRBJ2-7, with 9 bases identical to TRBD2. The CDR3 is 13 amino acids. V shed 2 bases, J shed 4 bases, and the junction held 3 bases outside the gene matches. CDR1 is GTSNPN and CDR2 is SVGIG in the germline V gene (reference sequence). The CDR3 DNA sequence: TGTGCCTGGAGTTCAGCGGGAGGATACGAGCAGTACTTC. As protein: CAWSSAGGYEQYF.